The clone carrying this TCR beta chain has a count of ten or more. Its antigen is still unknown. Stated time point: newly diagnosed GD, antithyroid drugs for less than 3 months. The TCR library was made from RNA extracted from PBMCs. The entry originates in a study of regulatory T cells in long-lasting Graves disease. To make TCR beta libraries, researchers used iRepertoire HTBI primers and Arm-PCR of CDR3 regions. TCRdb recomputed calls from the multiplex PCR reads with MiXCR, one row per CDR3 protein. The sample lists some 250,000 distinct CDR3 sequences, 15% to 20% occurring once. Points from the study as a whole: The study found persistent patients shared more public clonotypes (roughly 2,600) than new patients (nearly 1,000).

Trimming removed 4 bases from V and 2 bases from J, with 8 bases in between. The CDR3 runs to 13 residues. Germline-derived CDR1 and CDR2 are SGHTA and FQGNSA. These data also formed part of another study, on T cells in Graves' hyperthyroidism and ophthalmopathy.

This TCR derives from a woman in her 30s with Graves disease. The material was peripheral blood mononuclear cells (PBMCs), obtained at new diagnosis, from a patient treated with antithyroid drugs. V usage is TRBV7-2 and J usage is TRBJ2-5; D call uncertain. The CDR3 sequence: CASSSMAQETQYF. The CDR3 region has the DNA TGTGCCAGCAGCTCGATGGCACAAGAGACCCAGTACTTC.